A selection of T cell receptor beta chains follows, all from one sample in a study of response to subunit inactivated influenza vaccine. TCRdb independently ran MiXCR on the RT-PCR reads; one entry per CDR3 protein. This table has around 520,000 distinct CDR3 sequences, about an eighth appearing once. Sequencing used PBMCs from blood, obtained on the day of vaccination. The receptors were sampled from a man between 50 and 59 years old who received an inactivated influenza vaccine. Each CDR3 is given with its conserved first and last residue. The D gene is left open where the match is weak. Size is stated for part of the rows, as once, few or many counts, or as a class when the clone is expanded.

>-|TRBV14|-|TRBJ2-1
CASSQRGPTYNEQFF
TGTGCCAGCAGCCAACGGGGACCCACCTACAATGAGCAGTTCTTC
>-|TRBV19|few|TRBJ2-3
CASSTPTDNTDTQYF
TGTGCCAGTAGTACCCCGACTGACAACACAGATACGCAGTATTTT
>-|TRBV3-1|few|TRBJ2-7
CASSQDERYEQYF
TGTGCCAGCAGCCAAGATGAACGCTACGAGCAGTACTTC
>-|TRBV29-1|many|TRBJ2-5
CSVVRDQETQYF
TGCAGCGTTGTCAGGGACCAAGAGACCCAGTACTTC
>TRBD1|TRBV5-5|-|TRBJ1-6
CASSSTGTGASPLHF
TGTGCCAGCAGCTCTACCGGGACAGGGGCTTCACCCCTCCACTTT
>-|TRBV6-2/TRBV6-3|few|TRBJ2-3
CASSDTTDTQYF
TGTGCCAGCAGTGATACCACAGATACGCAGTATTTT
>TRBD2|TRBV7-2|-|TRBJ2-7
CASTREASGIYEQYF
TGTGCCAGCACCCGAGAGGCCAGCGGGATCTACGAGCAGTACTTC
>-|TRBV4-1|-|TRBJ1-4
CASSQVLGRGYEKLFF
TGCGCCAGCAGCCAAGTCCTAGGCCGAGGGTATGAAAAACTGTTTTTT
>TRBD2|TRBV6-2/TRBV6-3|few|TRBJ2-1
CASTKPGTSTYNEQFF
TGTGCCAGCACTAAACCCGGGACTAGTACCTACAATGAGCAGTTCTTC
>-|TRBV7-6|-|TRBJ2-7
CASSLGRYYEQYF
TGTGCCAGCAGCTTAGGCCGATACTACGAGCAGTACTTC